The rows below give T cell receptor beta chains drawn from one sample of a study of shared clonotypes between healthy human individuals. Assay: immunoSEQ multiplex PCR; the TCRdb copy retains only in-frame clones and omits some. The sample lists around 1.4 million clones, about 98.5% occurring once. Sequencing was performed on naive CD4+ T cells sorted from blood. The source is a man aged 25 to 40 in good health. CDR3s leave out the opening cysteine and the closing phenylalanine or tryptophan. Each record gives: J gene, V gene, CDR3 protein.

TRBJ2-2	TRBV2	ASSAIGGPSTGELF
TRBJ2-2	TRBV18	ASSSSSGSLTGELF
TRBJ2-3	TRBV29-1	SADRGLRREGQDTQY
TRBJ2-2	TRBV11-3	ASSKGGTGPGELF
TRBJ2-7	TRBV7-9	ASSLAGPYEQY
TRBJ2-6	TRBV7-3	ASSSRGDSLSGANVLT
TRBJ1-2	TRBV5-4	ASSPTTGDGYT
TRBJ2-7	TRBV5-4	ASSPEISRYEQY
TRBJ2-1	TRBV13	ASSLGTGDGREQF
TRBJ1-2	TRBV6-5	ASSTGQGTGGYT
TRBJ2-7	TRBV7-9	ASSLQASPYEQY
TRBJ2-2	TRBV28	ASRGQGRNTGELF
TRBJ2-7	TRBV6-5	ASSYGLQSSYEQY
TRBJ1-2	TRBV18	ASSRLRDRANYGYT
TRBJ2-2	TRBV6-1	ASRENTGELF
TRBJ2-1	TRBV5-1	ASSSRTRGNEQF